Each of the 5 T cell receptor beta chains below was sequenced from the same sample in a study of Graves' ophthalmopathy and Graves' hyperthyroidism. Amplification of TCR beta CDR3 regions used RNA transcripts. HTBI primers were employed in first-round RT-PCR, then a second-round multiplex PCR followed. Each CDR3 protein gets one entry after TCRdb re-called the multiplex PCR reads with MiXCR. The sample holds around 600,000 distinct CDR3 sequences, 35% to 45% seen once. Sequenced material: peripheral blood. These receptors all come from an adult man with Graves' ophthalmopathy.

The genes are TRBV7-9 and TRBJ2-7; TRBD1 aligns across 10 bases. In germline, CDR1 is SEHNR, CDR2 FQNEAQ (reference sequence). This CDR3 has 14 amino acids. Trimming removed 11 bases from V and 1 base from J; junction bases left unmatched: 8. The CDR3 loop reads CAWRPGQGSYEQYF. The CDR3 region has the DNA TGTGCCTGGAGGCCGGGACAGGGGTCCTACGAGCAGTACTTC.

This clonotype has a handful of counts. V and J are TRBV20-1 and TRBJ2-7; TRBD2 aligns across 11 bases. The CDR3 runs 13 residues. CDR1 is DFQATT, CDR2 SNEGSKA, per germline (reference sequence). After removal of 5 bases from V and 5 bases from J, the junction contained 5 bases not matched to a gene. CDR3 nucleotides: TGCAGTGCTGATAGCGGGGGGGCCGACGAGCAGTACTTC. It specifies CSADSGGADEQYF.

This clonotype showed up just once. This chain uses TRBV10-3 with TRBJ1-5; 7 bases align to TRBD1. The germline V gene encodes CDR1 ENHRY and CDR2 SYGVKD. V shed 6 bases, J shed 2 bases, and the junction held 1 base outside the gene matches. The CDR3 is made up of 13 amino acids. The CDR3 loop reads CAISTGGNQPQHF. For the CDR3, the DNA is TGTGCCATCAGCACAGGGGGCAATCAGCCCCAGCATTTT.

This clonotype was seen repeatedly, ten times or more. The J gene is TRBJ2-7, the V gene TRBV5-8; TRBD2 is a possible D gene (5 bases). The V and J ends lost 0 bases and 4 bases respectively, with 8 bases between them. This CDR3 has 13 amino acids. Per germline, CDR1 SGHTS and CDR2 YDEGEE. The CDR3 DNA sequence: TGTGCCAGCAGCTTGGCCCTAGCTTACGAGCAGTACTTC. Translating gives CASSLALAYEQYF.

In its sample, this clonotype was seen a few times. The V call is TRBV25-1, the J call TRBJ1-2; D unclear. This CDR3 spans 16 amino acids. CDR1 is MGHDK and CDR2 is SYGVNS in the germline V gene. With 5 bases removed from V and 2 bases from J, the gap between germline ends came to 18 bases. CDR3 DNA sequence: TGTGCCAGCAGTTCCCTCAGCGGGCTGCGAAACTATGGCTACACCTTC. Translated, it gives CASSSLSGLRNYGYTF.